What follows are 17 T cell receptor beta chains derived from one specimen sequenced in a study of blood T cell repertoires in COVID-19 (dated by TCRdb to the early 2020s). The library was prepared using the immunoSEQ multiplex PCR assay. The source is immuneACCESS, and TCRdb retained only in-frame sequences with V and J called. Part of the clones is not carried over; for the studies checked, unresolved V genes explain less than half of this, and the remainder is unexplained. Present in this sample are about 190,000 clones, approximately 90% of which were seen just once. The ten most abundant clones make up 1.1% of the sample. Sequences were obtained from peripheral blood. These receptor sequences come from a man under 40 with acute or convalescent COVID-19.

The chain recombines TRBV2 with TRBJ1-1; 9 bases are a match to TRBD1. V trimming: 6 bases; J trimming: 5 bases; junction bases outside the gene matches: 7. The CDR3 has 14 residues. The germline gives CDR1 SNHLY, CDR2 FYNNEI. The CDR3, as DNA: TGTGCCAGCAGGTGGACAGGGGTTGGGACTGAAGCTTTCTTT. Protein product: CASRWTGVGTEAFF.

The V gene is TRBV18, the J gene TRBJ2-2; no definite D call. Germline V gives CDR1 KGHSH, CDR2 LQKENI. The CDR3 length is 15 residues. The V end lost 4 bases, the J end lost 2 bases, and 11 bases lay between the germline ends. In nucleotides, the CDR3 is TGTGCCAGCTCACTGATCTCCGGTAACACCGGGGAGCTGTTTTTT. Translating gives CASSLISGNTGELFF.

This clone was observed a few times. V and J are TRBV28 and TRBJ1-1; tentatively, D is TRBD1 (5 bases). CDR3 length: 16 residues. Germline V gene data show CDR1 as MDHEN and CDR2 as SYDVKM. The V gene lost 3 bases and the J gene lost 0 bases, with 14 bases spanning the gap. The CDR3 DNA sequence: TGTGCCAGCAGTTTCCTGCAGGGATTCATGAACACTGAAGCTTTCTTT. It translates to CASSFLQGFMNTEAFF.

The chain employs TRBV18 and TRBJ1-3; 9 bases line up with TRBD1. The germline CDR1 and CDR2 sequences are KGHSH and LQKENI. This CDR3 region has 15 residues. The V segment lost 6 bases and the J segment 8 bases; nucleotides outside the gene matches: 11. DNA for the CDR3: TGTGCCAGCTCTGCCGGGACAGGGAGCTGGGACACCATATATTTT. Translated: CASSAGTGSWDTIYF.

V usage is TRBV7-3 and J usage is TRBJ1-1, with 7 bases that match TRBD1. Per germline, CDR1 SGHTA and CDR2 FQGTGA. V gave up 3 bases and J gave up 3 bases; unmatched junction bases: 1. The CDR3 loop spans 13 amino acids. CDR3 DNA: TGTGCCAGCAGCTTGGGACAGTACACTGAAGCTTTCTTT. Translation: CASSLGQYTEAFF.

The V call is TRBV30, the J call TRBJ1-2; D is unclear. This CDR3 spans 14 amino acids. Per germline, CDR1 GTSNPN and CDR2 SVGIG (reference sequence). Trimming stripped 0 bases from V and 7 bases from J, with 15 bases between. The CDR3 reads CAWSVLVGVGGYTF. The DNA for the CDR3 is TGTGCCTGGAGTGTACTTGTAGGAGTGGGTGGCTACACCTTC.

V gene TRBV5-1 combines with J gene TRBJ2-5; 7 nucleotides match TRBD1. This CDR3 spans 15 amino acids. The germline V gene has CDR1 SGHRS and CDR2 YFSETQ. Unmatched junction bases numbered 10, after V lost 3 bases and J lost 5 bases. The CDR3: CASSWTLGGQETQYF. In DNA form, the CDR3 reads TGCGCCAGCAGCTGGACCCTAGGGGGCCAGGAGACCCAGTACTTC. Looking up the rest from reference TRBV5-1 and TRBJ2-5 gives the full variable domain: KAGVTQTPRYLIKTRGQQVTLSCSPISGHRSVSWYQQTPGQGLQFLFEYFSETQRNKGNFPGRFSGRQFSNSRSEMNVSTLELGDSALYLCASSWTLGGQETQYFGPGTRLLVL.

This clone is a singleton in its sample. The chain joins TRBV9 to TRBJ1-2; possible D gene TRBD1, 6 bases. V was shortened by 4 bases and J by 5 bases, with 12 bases between the two germline ends. The V gene's germline CDR1 is SGDLS and CDR2 YYNGEE. This CDR3 is built from 13 residues. CDR3 amino acids: CASSSPGTYGYTF. The DNA for the CDR3 is TGTGCCAGCAGCTCTCCCGGGACATATGGCTACACCTTC.

This chain connects TRBV6-6 to TRBJ2-1, with a weak D call TRBD2 (6 bases). Between the trimmed V and J ends, which lost 4 bases and 1 base, there was a span of 14 bases. The CDR3 is 16 residues long. Germline CDR1 is MNHNY and CDR2 is SVGAGI (reference sequence). The CDR3 region is CASSSGRLSSYNEQFF. DNA for the CDR3: TGTGCCAGCAGTTCCGGGAGACTGAGTTCCTACAATGAGCAGTTCTTC.

The rearrangement links TRBV7-2 to TRBJ2-7; 7 nucleotides agree with TRBD2. CDR3 size: 16 residues. J lost 1 base, V lost 1 base, and 7 bases had no gene match. Germline V lookup: CDR1 SGHTA, CDR2 FQGNSA. The CDR3 DNA follows: TGTGCCAGCAGCTTAGGGGGGGGTAAATTGTCCTACGAGCAGTACTTC. This codes for CASSLGGGKLSYEQYF.

V usage is TRBV28 and J usage is TRBJ1-5, with TRBD1 as a possible D gene (6 bases). This CDR3 region has 13 residues. Trimming stripped 11 bases from V and 3 bases from J, with 14 bases between. Germline assignment: CDR1 MDHEN and CDR2 SYDVKM. CDR3 nucleotides: TGTGCCGCATCGACAGGAAACAATCAGCCCCAGCATTTT. It yields the protein CAASTGNNQPQHF.

The rearrangement links TRBV5-1 to TRBJ1-6; 9 bases match TRBD1. Trimming at V came to 2 bases and at J to 1 base, leaving 7 bases not matched to a gene. CDR3 size: 18 residues. Germline values: CDR1 SGHRS, CDR2 YFSETQ. CDR3 nucleotide sequence: TGCGCCAGCAGCTTCTTGGGACAGGGTACGTCCTATAATTCACCCCTCCACTTT. Its protein product is CASSFLGQGTSYNSPLHF.

With regard to this clone: In the same sample, other DNA sequences code for this CDR3. The rearrangement links TRBV5-1 to TRBJ2-7; TRBD2 might be the D (6 bases). This CDR3 is built from 13 residues. Trimming cost V 4 bases and J 5 bases, with 13 bases left between them. CDR1 and CDR2 (germline): SGHRS, YFSETQ. CDR3 sequence reads: CASSPGLEDEQYF. CDR3 nucleotide sequence: TGCGCCAGCAGCCCGGGACTTGAGGACGAGCAGTACTTC.

V usage is TRBV5-1 and J usage is TRBJ1-5; 7 nucleotides line up with TRBD1. Germline V gives CDR1 SGHRS, CDR2 YFSETQ. Losses at the gene ends were 7 bases for V and 3 bases for J; bases not matched to a gene: 10. The CDR3 is 15 amino acids. In DNA, the CDR3 is TGCGCCAGCCGCCGGGACAGCCAAAACAATCAGCCCCAGCATTTT. This sequence encodes CASRRDSQNNQPQHF.

The chain couples TRBV2 to TRBJ2-2, with 9 nucleotides matching TRBD2. The CDR3 spans 17 residues. Germline CDR1 SNHLY, CDR2 FYNNEI. V lost 7 bases to trimming and J lost 7 bases; unmatched junction nucleotides: 16. In nucleotides, the CDR3 is TGTGCCAGCATCCCTGGTGGGGCGGGAGGGCCCGACGGGGAGCTGTTTTTT. Translated, it gives CASIPGGAGGPDGELFF.

CDR3 sequence reads: CASSPQGYSPLHF. The CDR3 DNA reads TGTGCCAGCAGCCCACAGGGTTATTCACCCCTCCACTTT. The V call is TRBV12-3 or TRBV12-4, the J call TRBJ1-6; D perhaps matches TRBD1 (6 bases). Trimming stripped 6 bases from V and 8 bases from J, with 11 bases between. The CDR3 loop spans 13 amino acids.

The J gene is TRBJ2-5, the V gene TRBV30; D possibly corresponds to TRBD1 (5 bases). This CDR3 has 12 residues. From germline, CDR1 is GTSNPN and CDR2 SVGIG (reference sequence). With 1 base removed from V and 5 bases from J, the gap between germline ends came to 8 bases. The CDR3 DNA follows: TGTGCCTGGAGTGGGGGCTGGGAGACCCAGTACTTC. This gives the protein CAWSGGWETQYF.